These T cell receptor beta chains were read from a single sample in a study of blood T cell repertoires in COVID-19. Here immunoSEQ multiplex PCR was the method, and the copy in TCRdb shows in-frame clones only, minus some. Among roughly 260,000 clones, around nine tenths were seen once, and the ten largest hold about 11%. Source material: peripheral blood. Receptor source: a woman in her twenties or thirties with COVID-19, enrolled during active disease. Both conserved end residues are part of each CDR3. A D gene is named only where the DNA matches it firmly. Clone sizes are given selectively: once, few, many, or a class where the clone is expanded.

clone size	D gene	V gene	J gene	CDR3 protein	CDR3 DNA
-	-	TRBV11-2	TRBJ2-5	CASSLDPEGWGRETQYF	TGTGCCAGCAGCTTAGACCCCGAGGGCTGGGGTCGGGAGACCCAGTACTTC
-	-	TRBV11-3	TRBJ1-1	CASSLNPRDKAFF	TGTGCCAGCAGCTTAAACCCCCGGGATAAAGCTTTCTTT
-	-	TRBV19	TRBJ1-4	CASSLYRRLDEKLFF	TGTGCCAGTAGTTTATACCGGAGGTTGGATGAAAAACTGTTTTTT
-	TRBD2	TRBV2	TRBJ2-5	CASRGLAGEETQYF	TGTGCCAGCAGGGGACTAGCGGGAGAAGAGACCCAGTACTTC
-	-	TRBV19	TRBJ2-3	CASSGDPGADTQYF	TGTGCCAGTAGTGGTGACCCAGGGGCAGATACGCAGTATTTT
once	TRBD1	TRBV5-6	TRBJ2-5	CASSSVPGQGAHEETQYF	TGTGCCAGCAGCTCCGTCCCGGGACAGGGGGCGCATGAGGAGACCCAGTACTTC
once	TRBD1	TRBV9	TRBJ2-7	CASSARDRGSYEQYF	TGTGCCAGCAGCGCCCGGGACAGGGGCTCCTACGAGCAGTACTTC
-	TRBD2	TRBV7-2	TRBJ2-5	CASSLRTSGRGEETQYF	TGTGCCAGCAGCCTCCGGACTAGCGGGAGGGGAGAAGAGACCCAGTACTTC
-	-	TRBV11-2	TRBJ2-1	CASSLHRPRIYNEQFF	TGTGCCAGCAGCCTCCATAGGCCTAGGATCTACAATGAGCAGTTCTTC
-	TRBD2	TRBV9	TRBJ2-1	CASSVEGLAGLQFF	TGTGCCAGCAGCGTAGAGGGACTAGCGGGACTCCAGTTCTTC
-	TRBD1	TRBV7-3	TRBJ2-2	CASSVGTGRTGELFF	TGTGCCAGCAGCGTCGGGACAGGGCGGACCGGGGAGCTGTTTTTT
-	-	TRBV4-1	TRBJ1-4	CASSQDPTSNEKLFF	TGCGCCAGCAGCCAAGATCCTACCTCTAATGAAAAACTGTTTTTT
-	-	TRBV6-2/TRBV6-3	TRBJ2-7	CASSYGQRYEQYF	TGTGCCAGCAGTTACGGACAGAGGTACGAGCAGTACTTC
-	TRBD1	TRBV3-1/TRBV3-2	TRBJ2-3	CATKRQVTGTDTQYF	TGTGCCACCAAACGACAGGTGACAGGGACAGATACGCAGTATTTT
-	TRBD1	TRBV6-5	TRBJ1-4	CASSYTGGETEKLFF	TGTGCCAGCAGTTACACAGGGGGGGAAACCGAAAAACTGTTTTTT
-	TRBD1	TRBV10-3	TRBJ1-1	CAHSQGARDTEAFF	TGTGCCCACTCACAGGGGGCCAGGGACACTGAAGCTTTCTTT
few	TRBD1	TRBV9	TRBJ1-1	CASSVEGATEAFF	TGTGCCAGCAGCGTAGAGGGGGCGACTGAAGCTTTCTTT
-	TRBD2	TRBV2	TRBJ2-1	CASKGLAGDEQFF	TGTGCCAGCAAAGGGCTAGCGGGAGATGAGCAGTTCTTC
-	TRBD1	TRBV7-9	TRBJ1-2	CASSLDPTGQGGYTF	TGTGCCAGCAGCTTAGACCCGACAGGGCAGGGGGGCTACACCTTC
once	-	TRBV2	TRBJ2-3	CASSASTGNPDTQYF	TGTGCCAGCAGTGCCTCAACAGGGAACCCAGATACGCAGTATTTT
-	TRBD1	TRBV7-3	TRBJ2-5	CASSVGTEETQYF	TGTGCCAGCAGCGTAGGGACAGAAGAGACCCAGTACTTC
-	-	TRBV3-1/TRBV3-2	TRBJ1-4	CASSPPAAGLPNEKLFF	TGTGCCAGCAGCCCACCCGCTGCGGGACTCCCTAATGAAAAACTGTTTTTT
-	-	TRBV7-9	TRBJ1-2	CASSLSPSYGYTF	TGTGCCAGCAGCTTGAGCCCGAGCTATGGCTACACCTTC
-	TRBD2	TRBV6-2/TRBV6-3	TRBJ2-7	CASSPLLAGAGNEQYF	TGTGCCAGCAGTCCCCTCCTAGCGGGGGCAGGAAACGAGCAGTACTTC
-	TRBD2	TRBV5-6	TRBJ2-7	CASSLVRIAGDDEQYF	TGTGCCAGCAGCTTGGTTCGGATAGCGGGAGACGACGAGCAGTACTTC
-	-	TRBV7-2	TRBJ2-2	CASSLSGATGELFF	TGTGCCAGCAGCTTATCGGGAGCAACCGGGGAGCTGTTTTTT
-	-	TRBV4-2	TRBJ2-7	CASSQARVSTYEQYF	TGTGCCAGCAGCCAAGCGAGGGTTTCCACCTACGAGCAGTACTTC
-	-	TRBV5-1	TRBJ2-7	CASSLGQGPYEQYF	TGCGCCAGCAGCTTGGGGCAGGGGCCCTACGAGCAGTACTTC
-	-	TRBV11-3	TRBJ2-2	CASSLGGVAGELFF	TGTGCCAGCAGCTTAGGAGGCGTGGCCGGGGAGCTGTTTTTT
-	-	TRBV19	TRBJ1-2	CASSILGANYGYTF	TGTGCCAGTAGTATCCTGGGAGCTAACTATGGCTACACCTTC
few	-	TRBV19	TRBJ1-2	CASSSRLNYGYTF	TGTGCCAGTAGTTCCCGTTTGAACTATGGCTACACCTTC
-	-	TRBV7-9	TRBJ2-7	CASSLLEEGEQYF	TGTGCCAGCAGCCTACTCGAGGAGGGGGAGCAGTACTTC
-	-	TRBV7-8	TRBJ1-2	CASSFIYTGLDYGYTF	TGTGCCAGCAGCTTCATTTATACAGGGTTGGACTATGGCTACACCTTC
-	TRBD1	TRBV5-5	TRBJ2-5	CASSWGVGQGKETQYF	TGTGCCAGCAGCTGGGGGGTGGGACAGGGAAAAGAGACCCAGTACTTC
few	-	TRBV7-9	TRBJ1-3	CASRGEQISGNTIYF	TGTGCCAGCAGAGGGGAACAGATCTCTGGAAACACCATATATTTT
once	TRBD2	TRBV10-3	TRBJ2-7	CATATSGEAYEQYF	TGTGCCACCGCGACTAGCGGGGAAGCCTACGAGCAGTACTTC
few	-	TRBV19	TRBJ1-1	CASSIGSNTEAFF	TGTGCCAGTAGTATCGGGTCGAACACTGAAGCTTTCTTT
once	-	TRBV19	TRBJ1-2	CASTMAGGQYGYTF	TGTGCCAGTACTATGGCTGGGGGCCAGTATGGCTACACCTTC
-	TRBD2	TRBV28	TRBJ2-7	CASSSPTSGSYEQYF	TGTGCCAGCAGTTCCCCGACTAGCGGGAGTTACGAGCAGTACTTC
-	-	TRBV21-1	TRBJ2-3	CASSRGTESTDTQYF	TGTGCCAGCAGCAGAGGGACAGAGAGCACAGATACGCAGTATTTT